Detailed here is one TCR beta chain. Its antigen remains unidentified. By flow cytometry, patients selected for sequencing had shown an expansion of CD8+CD57+ cells. All patients had severe acquired aplastic anemia. The sample comes from a study of CD8+CD57+ T cells in acquired aplastic anemia. Study-level information: Each DNA sample taken from sorted CD4+ and CD8+ cells came to approximately 3 ug on average.

Notes on the study in general: The number of CD8+ CDR3 sequences shared by patients and controls was twenty-nine.

The TCR beta profiling, which covered VDJ combination and CDR3 sequence, was carried out using genomic DNA as the template. MiXCR, run by TCRdb on the reads, gives a single entry per CDR3 protein. Of about 170,000 distinct CDR3 sequences in the sample, around 48% were seen once. The CDR3 length is 14 residues. V was clipped by 6 bases and J by 0 bases, with 9 bases between them. Germline lookup yields CDR1 DFQATT and CDR2 SNEGSKA (reference sequence). This chain joins TRBV20-1 and TRBJ2-6; D uncertain. Sequencing was carried out using sorted CD4+, CD8+, or CD8+CD57+ T cells (not recorded which) from PBMCs. The receptor's source is a human donor with aplastic anemia. CDR3 sequence reads: CSAARGSGANVLTF. The CDR3 DNA sequence: TGCAGTGCGGCCAGAGGCTCTGGGGCCAACGTCCTGACTTTC.